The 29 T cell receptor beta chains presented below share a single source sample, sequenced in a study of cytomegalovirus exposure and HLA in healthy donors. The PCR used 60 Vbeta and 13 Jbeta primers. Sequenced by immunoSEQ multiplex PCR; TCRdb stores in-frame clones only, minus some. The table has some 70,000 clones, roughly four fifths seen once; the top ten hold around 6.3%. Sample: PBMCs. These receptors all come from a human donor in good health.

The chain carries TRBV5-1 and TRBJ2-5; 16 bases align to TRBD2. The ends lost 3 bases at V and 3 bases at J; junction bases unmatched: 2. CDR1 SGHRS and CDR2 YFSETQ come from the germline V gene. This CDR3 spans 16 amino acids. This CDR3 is CASSSGTSGGEETQYF. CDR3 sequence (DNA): TGCGCCAGCAGCTCGGGGACTAGCGGGGGGGAAGAGACCCAGTACTTC.

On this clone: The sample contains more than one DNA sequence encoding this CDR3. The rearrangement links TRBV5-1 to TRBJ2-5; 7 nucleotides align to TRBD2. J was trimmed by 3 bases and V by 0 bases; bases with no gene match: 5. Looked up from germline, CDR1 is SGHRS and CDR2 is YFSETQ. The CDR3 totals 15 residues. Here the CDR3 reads CASSLGAGREETQYF. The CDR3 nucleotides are TGCGCCAGCAGCTTGGGGGCGGGGAGGGAAGAGACCCAGTACTTC.

CDR3 loop: CASSLGDRFMNTEAFF. The CDR3 DNA reads as TGTGCCAGCAGCTTAGGCGACAGGTTCATGAACACTGAAGCTTTCTTT. The J gene is TRBJ1-1, the V gene TRBV11-2; D may be TRBD1 (6 bases). The CDR3 loop spans 16 amino acids. V lost 1 base and J lost 0, with 12 bases in between. The germline V gene has CDR1 SGHAT and CDR2 FQNNGV.

The CDR3 sequence: CASSPSLGAGEKLFF. The CDR3 region has the DNA TGTGCCAGCAGCCCCTCCTTGGGGGCTGGTGAAAAACTGTTTTTT. The chain joins TRBV14 to TRBJ1-4; TRBD1 might be the D (6 bases). CDR3 length equals 15 residues. V was shortened by 4 bases and J by 7 bases, with 16 bases between the two germline ends. The germline V gene has CDR1 SGHDN and CDR2 FVKESK.

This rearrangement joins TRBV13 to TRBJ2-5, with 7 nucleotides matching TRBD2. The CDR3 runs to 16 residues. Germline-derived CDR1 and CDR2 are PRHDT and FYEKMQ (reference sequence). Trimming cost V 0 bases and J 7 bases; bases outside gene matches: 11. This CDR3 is CASSLGTSSVPGTQYF. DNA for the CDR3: TGTGCCAGCAGCTTAGGGACTAGCTCGGTTCCAGGGACCCAGTACTTC.

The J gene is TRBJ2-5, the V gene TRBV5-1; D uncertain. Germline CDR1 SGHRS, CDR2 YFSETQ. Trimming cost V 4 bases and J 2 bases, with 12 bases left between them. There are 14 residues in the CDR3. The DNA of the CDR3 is TGCGCCAGCAGCCGTGAGCCTTCTCAAGAGACCCAGTACTTC. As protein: CASSREPSQETQYF.

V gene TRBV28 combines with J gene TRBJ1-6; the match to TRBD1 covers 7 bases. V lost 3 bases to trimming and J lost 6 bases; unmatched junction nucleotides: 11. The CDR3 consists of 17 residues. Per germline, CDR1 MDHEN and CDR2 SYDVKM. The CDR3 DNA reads TGTGCCAGCAGTTTGGAACAGGGGACCGCCCCTAATTCACCCCTCCACTTT. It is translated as CASSLEQGTAPNSPLHF.

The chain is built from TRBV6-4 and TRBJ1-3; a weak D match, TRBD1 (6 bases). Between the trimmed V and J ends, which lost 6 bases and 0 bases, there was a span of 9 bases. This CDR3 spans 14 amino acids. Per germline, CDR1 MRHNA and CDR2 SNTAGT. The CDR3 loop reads CASREDSSGNTIYF. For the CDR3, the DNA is TGTGCCAGCAGGGAGGACAGCTCTGGAAACACCATATATTTT.

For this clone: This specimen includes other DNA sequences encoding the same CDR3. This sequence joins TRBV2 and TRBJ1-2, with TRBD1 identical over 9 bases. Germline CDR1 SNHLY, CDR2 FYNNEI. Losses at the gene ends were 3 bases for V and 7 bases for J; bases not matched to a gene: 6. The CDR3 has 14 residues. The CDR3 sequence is CASSEGRDRAGYTF. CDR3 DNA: TGTGCCAGCAGTGAGGGCCGGGACAGGGCTGGCTACACCTTC.

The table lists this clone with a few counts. The CDR3 spells CASSLGQGGYGYTF. The CDR3 nucleotides read TGTGCCAGCAGCTTAGGACAGGGAGGCTATGGCTACACCTTC. The rearrangement joins TRBV11-2 to TRBJ1-2; 7 bases fit TRBD1. The J segment lost 4 bases and the V segment lost 1 base, leaving 3 bases of the junction unmatched. Looked up from germline, CDR1 is SGHAT and CDR2 is FQNNGV. The CDR3 spans 14 residues.

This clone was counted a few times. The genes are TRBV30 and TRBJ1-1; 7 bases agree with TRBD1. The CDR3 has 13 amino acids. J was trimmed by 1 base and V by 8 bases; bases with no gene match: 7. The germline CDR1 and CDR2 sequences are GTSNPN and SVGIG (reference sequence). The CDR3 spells CARGGQTNTEAFF. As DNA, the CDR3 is TGTGCCCGAGGGGGACAGACGAACACTGAAGCTTTCTTT.

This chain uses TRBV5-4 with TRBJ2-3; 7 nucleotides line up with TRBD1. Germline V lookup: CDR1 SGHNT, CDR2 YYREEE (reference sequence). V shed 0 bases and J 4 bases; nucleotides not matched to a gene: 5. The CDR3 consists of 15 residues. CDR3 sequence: CASSLGRTGSDTQYF. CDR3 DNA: TGTGCCAGCAGCTTGGGAAGGACAGGATCAGATACGCAGTATTTT.

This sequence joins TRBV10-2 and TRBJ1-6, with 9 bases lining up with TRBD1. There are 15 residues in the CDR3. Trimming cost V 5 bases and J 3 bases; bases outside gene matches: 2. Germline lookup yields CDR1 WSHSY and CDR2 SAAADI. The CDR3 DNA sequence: TGCGCCAGCAGTAGGACAGGGGACTATAATTCACCCCTCCACTTT. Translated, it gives CASSRTGDYNSPLHF.

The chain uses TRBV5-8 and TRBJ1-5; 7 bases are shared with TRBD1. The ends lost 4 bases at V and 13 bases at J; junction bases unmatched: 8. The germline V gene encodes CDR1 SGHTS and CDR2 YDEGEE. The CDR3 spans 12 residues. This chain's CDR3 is CASSLGQPGQHF. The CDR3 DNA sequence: TGTGCCAGCAGCCTGGGACAGCCGGGTCAGCATTTT.

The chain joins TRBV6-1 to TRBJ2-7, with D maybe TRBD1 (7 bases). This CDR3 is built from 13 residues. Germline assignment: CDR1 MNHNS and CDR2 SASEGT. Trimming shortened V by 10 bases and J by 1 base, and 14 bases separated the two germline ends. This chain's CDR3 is CATAGGLSYEQYF. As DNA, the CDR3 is TGTGCCACTGCAGGGGGGTTGTCCTACGAGCAGTACTTC.

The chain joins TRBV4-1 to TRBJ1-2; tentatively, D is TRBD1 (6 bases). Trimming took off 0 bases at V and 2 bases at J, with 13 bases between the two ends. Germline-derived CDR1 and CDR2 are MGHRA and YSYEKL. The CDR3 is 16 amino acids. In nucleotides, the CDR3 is TGCGCCAGCAGCCAAGAAATTTCGGGGGGCAACTATGGCTACACCTTC. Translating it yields CASSQEISGGNYGYTF.

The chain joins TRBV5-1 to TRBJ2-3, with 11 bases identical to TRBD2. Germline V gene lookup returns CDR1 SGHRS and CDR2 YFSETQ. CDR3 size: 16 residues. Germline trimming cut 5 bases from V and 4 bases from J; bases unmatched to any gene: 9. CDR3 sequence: CASREISGGGADTQYF. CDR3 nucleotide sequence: TGCGCCAGCAGAGAGATTAGCGGGGGGGGCGCAGATACGCAGTATTTT. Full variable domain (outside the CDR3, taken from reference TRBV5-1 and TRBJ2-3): KAGVTQTPRYLIKTRGQQVTLSCSPISGHRSVSWYQQTPGQGLQFLFEYFSETQRNKGNFPGRFSGRQFSNSRSEMNVSTLELGDSALYLCASREISGGGADTQYFGPGTRLTVL.

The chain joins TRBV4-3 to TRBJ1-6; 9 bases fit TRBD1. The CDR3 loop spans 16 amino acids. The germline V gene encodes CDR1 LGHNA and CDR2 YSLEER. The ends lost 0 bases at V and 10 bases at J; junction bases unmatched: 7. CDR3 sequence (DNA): TGCGCCAGCAGCCAAGAAACCGGGACAGGGAGCTCACCCCTCCACTTT. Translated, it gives CASSQETGTGSSPLHF.

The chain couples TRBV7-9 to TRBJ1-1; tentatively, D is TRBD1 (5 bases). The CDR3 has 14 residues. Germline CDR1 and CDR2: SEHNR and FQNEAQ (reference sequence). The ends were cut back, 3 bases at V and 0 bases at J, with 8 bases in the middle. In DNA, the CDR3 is TGTGCCAGCAGCTTGACAGACGTGAACACTGAAGCTTTCTTT. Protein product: CASSLTDVNTEAFF.

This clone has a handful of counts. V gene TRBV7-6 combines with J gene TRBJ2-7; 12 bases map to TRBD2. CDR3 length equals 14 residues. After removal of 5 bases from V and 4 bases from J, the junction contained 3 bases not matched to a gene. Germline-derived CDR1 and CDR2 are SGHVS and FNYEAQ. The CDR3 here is CASSPGTSGYEQYF. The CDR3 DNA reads TGTGCCAGCAGCCCCGGGACTAGCGGGTACGAGCAGTACTTC.

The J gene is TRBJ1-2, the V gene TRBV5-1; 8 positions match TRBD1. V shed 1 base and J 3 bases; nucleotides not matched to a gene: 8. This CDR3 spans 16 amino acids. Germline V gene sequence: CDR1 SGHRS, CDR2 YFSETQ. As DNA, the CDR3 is TGCGCCAGCAGCTTGAAGAGCCTGGGACAGGACTATGGCTACACCTTC. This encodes CASSLKSLGQDYGYTF.

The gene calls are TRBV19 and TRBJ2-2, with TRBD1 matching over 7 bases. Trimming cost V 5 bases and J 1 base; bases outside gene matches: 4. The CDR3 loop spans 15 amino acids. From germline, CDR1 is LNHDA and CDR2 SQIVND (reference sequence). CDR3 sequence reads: CASSARTGNTGELFF. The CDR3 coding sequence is TGTGCCAGTAGTGCCCGGACAGGGAACACCGGGGAGCTGTTTTTT.

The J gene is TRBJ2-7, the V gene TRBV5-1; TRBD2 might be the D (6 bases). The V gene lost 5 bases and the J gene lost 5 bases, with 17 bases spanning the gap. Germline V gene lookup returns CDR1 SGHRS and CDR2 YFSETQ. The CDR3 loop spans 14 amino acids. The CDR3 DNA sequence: TGCGCCAGCAGTCCATCCTTGGGGAGGCACGAGCAGTACTTC. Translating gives CASSPSLGRHEQYF.

The CDR3 DNA reads TGTGCCAGCAGGAGCACTCCCTCCTCCTACGAGCAGTACTTC. Protein product: CASRSTPSSYEQYF. V is TRBV6-1 and J is TRBJ2-7; no clear D gene. Deletions cut 6 bases from V and 0 bases from J, with 12 bases between. This CDR3 region has 14 residues. Germline CDR1 MNHNS, CDR2 SASEGT.

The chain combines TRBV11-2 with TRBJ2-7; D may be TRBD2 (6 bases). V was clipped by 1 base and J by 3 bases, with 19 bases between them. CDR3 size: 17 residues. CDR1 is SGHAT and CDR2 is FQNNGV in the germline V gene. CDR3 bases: TGTGCCAGCAGCTTAGGACCACGGGCTAGCGCCTTCTACGAGCAGTACTTC. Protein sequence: CASSLGPRASAFYEQYF.

The CDR3 here is CASFSRATEAFF. Here the CDR3 DNA reads TGTGCCAGCTTCTCCAGGGCCACTGAAGCTTTCTTT. J is TRBJ1-1 and V is TRBV6-6, with a tentative D call TRBD1 (5 bases). Germline CDR1 MNHNY, CDR2 SVGAGI (reference sequence). The CDR3 runs 12 residues. V lost 8 bases, J lost 4 bases, and 11 bases lay in between.

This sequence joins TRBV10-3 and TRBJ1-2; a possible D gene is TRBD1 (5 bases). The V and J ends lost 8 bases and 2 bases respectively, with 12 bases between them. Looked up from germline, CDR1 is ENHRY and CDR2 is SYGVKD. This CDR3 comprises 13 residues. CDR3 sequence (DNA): TGTGCCATCGGCCAGGGAGGAAACTATGGCTACACCTTC. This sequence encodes CAIGQGGNYGYTF.

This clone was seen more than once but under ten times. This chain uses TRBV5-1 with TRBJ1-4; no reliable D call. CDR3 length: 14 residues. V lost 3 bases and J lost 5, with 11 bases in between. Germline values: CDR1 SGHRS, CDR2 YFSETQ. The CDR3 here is CASSYGLENEKLFF. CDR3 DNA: TGCGCCAGCAGCTACGGCTTGGAGAATGAAAAACTGTTTTTT.

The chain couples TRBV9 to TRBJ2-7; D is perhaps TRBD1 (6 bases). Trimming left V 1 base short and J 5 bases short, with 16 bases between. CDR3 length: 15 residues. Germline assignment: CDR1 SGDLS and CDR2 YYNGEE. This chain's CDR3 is CASSVNLVSGDEQYF. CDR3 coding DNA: TGTGCCAGCAGCGTAAATCTCGTCTCAGGGGACGAGCAGTACTTC.